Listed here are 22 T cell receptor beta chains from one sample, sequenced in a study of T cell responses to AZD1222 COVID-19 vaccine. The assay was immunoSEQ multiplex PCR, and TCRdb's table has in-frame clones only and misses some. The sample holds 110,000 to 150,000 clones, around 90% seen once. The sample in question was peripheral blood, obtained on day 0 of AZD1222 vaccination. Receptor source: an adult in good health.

CDR3 in DNA: TGTGCCAGCAGTCTGATCGGGTTTTCGAGGGGACCGGAGCAAGAGACCCAGTACTTC. It codes for CASSLIGFSRGPEQETQYF. The chain employs TRBV28 and TRBJ2-5; D is possibly TRBD1 or TRBD2 (5 bases each). V dropped 5 bases and J dropped 2 bases, with 27 bases sitting between them. The germline gives CDR1 MDHEN, CDR2 SYDVKM. The length of the CDR3 is 19 residues.

The CDR3 loop reads CASRGGTGLSPLHF. Here the CDR3 DNA reads TGTGCCAGCAGGGGGGGAACAGGGTTATCACCCCTCCACTTT. This chain links TRBV27 with TRBJ1-6; a weak D match, TRBD1 (6 bases). Germline V gene data show CDR1 as MNHEY and CDR2 as SMNVEV (reference sequence). The CDR3 sequence is 14 residues long. Trimming cost V 6 bases and J 10 bases, with 16 bases left between them.

In DNA, the CDR3 is TGTGCCAGCAGCGACGAGGGGGGGAGGAGTCAGCCCCAGCATTTT. Translated, it gives CASSDEGGRSQPQHF. This chain uses TRBV28 with TRBJ1-5; the D gene is possibly TRBD1 (6 bases). Germline lookup yields CDR1 MDHEN and CDR2 SYDVKM. V was cut by 6 bases and J by 6 bases, with 18 bases left in between. This CDR3 has 15 amino acids.

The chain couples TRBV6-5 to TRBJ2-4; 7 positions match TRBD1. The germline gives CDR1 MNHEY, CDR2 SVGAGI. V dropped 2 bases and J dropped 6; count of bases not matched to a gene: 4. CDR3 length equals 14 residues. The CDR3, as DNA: TGTGCCAGCAGTTACGGGGGACAGTTAAACATTCAGTACTTC. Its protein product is CASSYGGQLNIQYF.

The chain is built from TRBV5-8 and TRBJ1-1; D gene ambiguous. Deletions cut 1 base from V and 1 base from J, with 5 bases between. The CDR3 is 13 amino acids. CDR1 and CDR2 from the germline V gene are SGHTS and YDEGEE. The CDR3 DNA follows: TGTGCCAGCAGCTTGAGGACGAACACTGAAGCTTTCTTT. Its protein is CASSLRTNTEAFF.

The CDR3 DNA reads TGTGCCAGCAGCGGTGACAGGGGTCCTATGAACACTGAAGCTTTCTTT. Protein sequence: CASSGDRGPMNTEAFF. This chain links TRBV27 with TRBJ1-1; 8 bases are shared with TRBD1. The CDR3 runs 16 residues. The germline CDR1 and CDR2 sequences are MNHEY and SMNVEV (reference sequence). Trimming took 6 bases from V and 0 from J; bases not matched to a gene: 9.

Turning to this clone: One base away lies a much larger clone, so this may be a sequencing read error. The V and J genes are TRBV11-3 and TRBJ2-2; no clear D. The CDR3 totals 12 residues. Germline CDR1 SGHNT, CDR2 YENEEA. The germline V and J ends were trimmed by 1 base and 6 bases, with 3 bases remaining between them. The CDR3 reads CASSLAPGELFF. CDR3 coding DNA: TGTGCCAGCAGCTTAGCTCCCGGGGAGCTGTTTTTT.

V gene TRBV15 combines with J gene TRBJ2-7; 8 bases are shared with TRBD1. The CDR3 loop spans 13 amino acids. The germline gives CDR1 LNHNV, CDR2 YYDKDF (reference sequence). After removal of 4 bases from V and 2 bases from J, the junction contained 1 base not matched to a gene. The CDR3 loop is CATSTTGAYEQYF. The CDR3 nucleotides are TGTGCCACCAGCACGACAGGGGCCTACGAGCAGTACTTC.

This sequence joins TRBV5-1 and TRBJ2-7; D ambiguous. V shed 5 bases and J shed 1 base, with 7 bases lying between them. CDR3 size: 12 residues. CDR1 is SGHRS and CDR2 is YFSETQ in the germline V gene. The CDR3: CASSRESYEQYF. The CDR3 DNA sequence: TGCGCCAGCAGTAGGGAATCCTACGAGCAGTACTTC.

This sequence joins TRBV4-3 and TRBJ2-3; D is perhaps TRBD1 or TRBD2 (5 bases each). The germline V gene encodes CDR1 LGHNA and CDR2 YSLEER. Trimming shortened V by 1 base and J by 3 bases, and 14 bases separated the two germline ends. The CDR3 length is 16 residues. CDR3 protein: CASSQAQGVGTDTQYF. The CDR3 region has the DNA TGCGCCAGCAGCCAAGCCCAGGGAGTGGGGACAGATACGCAGTATTTT.

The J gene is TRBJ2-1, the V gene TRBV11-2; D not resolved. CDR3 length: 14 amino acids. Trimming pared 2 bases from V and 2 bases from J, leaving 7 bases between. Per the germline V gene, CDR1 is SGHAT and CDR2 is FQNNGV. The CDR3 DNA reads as TGTGCCAGCAGCTTAATGGTCACCTACAATGAGCAGTTCTTC. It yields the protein CASSLMVTYNEQFF.

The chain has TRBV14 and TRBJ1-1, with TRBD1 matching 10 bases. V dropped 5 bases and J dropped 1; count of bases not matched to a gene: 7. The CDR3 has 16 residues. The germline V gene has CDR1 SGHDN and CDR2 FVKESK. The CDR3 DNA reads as TGTGCCAGCAGCAAGGACAGGGGGATCGAGAACACTGAAGCTTTCTTT. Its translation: CASSKDRGIENTEAFF.

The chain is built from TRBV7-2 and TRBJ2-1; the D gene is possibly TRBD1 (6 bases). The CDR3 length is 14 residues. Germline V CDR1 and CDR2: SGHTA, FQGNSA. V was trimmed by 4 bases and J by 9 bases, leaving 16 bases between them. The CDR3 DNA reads TGTGCCAGCAGCTCTCTGGGGGCTAGGGGTGAGCAGTTCTTC. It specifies CASSSLGARGEQFF. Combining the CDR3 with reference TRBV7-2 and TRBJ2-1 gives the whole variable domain GAGVSQSPSNKVTEKGKDVELRCDPISGHTALYWYRQSLGQGLEFLIYFQGNSAPDKSGLPSDRFSAERTGGSVSTLTIQRTQQEDSAVYLCASSSLGARGEQFFGPGTRLTVL.

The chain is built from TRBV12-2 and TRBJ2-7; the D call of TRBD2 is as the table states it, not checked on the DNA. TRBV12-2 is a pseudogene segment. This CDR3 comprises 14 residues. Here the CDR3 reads CASRAPAAYYEQYF. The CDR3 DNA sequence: TGTGCAAGTCGCGCCCCAGCGGCCTACTACGAGCAGTACTTC.

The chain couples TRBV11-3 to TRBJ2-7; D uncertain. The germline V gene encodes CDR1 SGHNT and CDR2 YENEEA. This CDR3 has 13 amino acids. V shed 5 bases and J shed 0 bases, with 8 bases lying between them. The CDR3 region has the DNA TGTGCCAGCAGCCTATCCGGCTCCTACGAGCAGTACTTC. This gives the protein CASSLSGSYEQYF.

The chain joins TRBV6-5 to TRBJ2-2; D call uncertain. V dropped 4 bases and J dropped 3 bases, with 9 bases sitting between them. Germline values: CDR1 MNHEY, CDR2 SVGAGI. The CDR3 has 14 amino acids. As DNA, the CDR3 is TGTGCCAGCAGTTTCGAACTTTACACCGGGGAGCTGTTTTTT. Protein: CASSFELYTGELFF.

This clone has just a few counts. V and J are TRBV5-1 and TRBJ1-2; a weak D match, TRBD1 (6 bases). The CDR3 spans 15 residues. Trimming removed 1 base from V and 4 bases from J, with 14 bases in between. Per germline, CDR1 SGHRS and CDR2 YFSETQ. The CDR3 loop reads CASSLYGGVGYGYTF. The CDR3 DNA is TGCGCCAGCAGCTTGTATGGGGGCGTTGGCTATGGCTACACCTTC.

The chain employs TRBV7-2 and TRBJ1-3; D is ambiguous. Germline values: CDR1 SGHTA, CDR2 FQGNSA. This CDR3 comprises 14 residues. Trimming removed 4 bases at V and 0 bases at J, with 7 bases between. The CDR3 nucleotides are TGTGCCAGCAGCTCGGTGAGCTCTGGAAACACCATATATTTT. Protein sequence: CASSSVSSGNTIYF.

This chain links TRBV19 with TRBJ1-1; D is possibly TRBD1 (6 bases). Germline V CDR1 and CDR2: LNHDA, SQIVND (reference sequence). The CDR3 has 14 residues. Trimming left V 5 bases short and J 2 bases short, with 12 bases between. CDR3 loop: CASSSDRFNTEAFF. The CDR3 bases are TGTGCCAGTAGTTCGGACAGATTTAACACTGAAGCTTTCTTT.

The DNA for the CDR3 is TGTGCCAGCAGCCCGGTGGGGGGAGGCGAGCAGTACTTC. The encoded protein is CASSPVGGGEQYF. The V gene is TRBV27, the J gene TRBJ2-7, with a weak D call TRBD2 (6 bases). The CDR3 spans 13 residues. V dropped 6 bases and J dropped 6 bases, with 15 bases sitting between them. In germline, CDR1 is MNHEY, CDR2 SMNVEV (reference sequence).

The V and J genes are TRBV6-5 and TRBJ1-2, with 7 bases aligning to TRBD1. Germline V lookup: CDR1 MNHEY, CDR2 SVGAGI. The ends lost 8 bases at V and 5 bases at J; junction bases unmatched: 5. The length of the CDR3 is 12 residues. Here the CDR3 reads CASWLQGYGYTF. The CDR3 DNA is TGTGCCAGCTGGCTACAGGGGTATGGCTACACCTTC.

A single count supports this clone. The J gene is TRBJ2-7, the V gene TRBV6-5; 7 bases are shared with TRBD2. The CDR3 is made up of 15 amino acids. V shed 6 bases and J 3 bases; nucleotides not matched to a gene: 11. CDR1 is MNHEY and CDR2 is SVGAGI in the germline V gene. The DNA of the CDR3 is TGTGCCAGCAGCTTCGGACTAGAAGCGTTCTACGAGCAGTACTTC. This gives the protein CASSFGLEAFYEQYF.